Sequencing of this TCR beta chain was carried out in a study of neoadjuvant anti-PD-1 for oral cavity cancer. Study summary: Non-progressing patients received a fourth nivolumab dose near day 43, then surgery on days 50-56. Notes on the study in general: Treg/Th17 ratio rose with pretreatment blood and fell with post-treatment tumor TCRbeta clonality.

This clone has only a few counts. No antigen is known for it. The table came from immunoSEQ multiplex PCR; TCRdb's copy has only in-frame clones and leaves some out. The repertoire includes about 80,000 clones, roughly four fifths of them detected once, and around 3.2% sits in the top ten. The sequence was obtained from a person between 35 and 79 years old with oral cavity squamous cell carcinoma. The specimen comprised PBMCs, sampled before nivolumab (anti-PD-1) treatment.

CDR3 in DNA: TGCAGCGGCAGACAGGGAAATACTGAAGCTTTCTTT. Its translation is CSGRQGNTEAFF. The chain links TRBV29-1 to TRBJ1-1, with 7 nucleotides matching TRBD1. V was pared by 7 bases and J by 5 bases, with 7 bases of the junction left unmatched. The CDR3 length is 12 residues. CDR1 and CDR2 from the germline V gene are SQVTM and ANQGSEA.